This TCR beta chain is drawn from a study of shared clonotypes between healthy human individuals. The data were produced by immunoSEQ multiplex PCR, yet TCRdb's version contains in-frame clones alone and is incomplete. The table records millions of clones, about 94% of them present only once. Details on this clone: Its antigen is undetermined.

Germline assignment: CDR1 SNHLY and CDR2 FYNNEI. J gave up 0 bases and V 6 bases, and 8 bases lay outside the gene matches. The CDR3 has 17 amino acids. Findings and limits, study-wide: The study found 4.5% to 6% of naive CD4 clonotypes shared across a handful of donors. Read depth was anticipated to influence clonotype sharing among donors.

Terminally differentiated effector memory CD45RA+ cells were excluded by CCR7 positive selection of CD45RO-negative cells. The material sequenced was naive CD8+ T cells sorted from blood. This chain connects TRBV2 to TRBJ1-5; 10 bases are a match to TRBD1. This clonotype was obtained from a man aged 18-30 years in good health. Written as DNA, the CDR3 is TGTGCCAGCAGCGGGGACAGGGGAGATTATAGCAATCAGCCCCAGCATTTT. Amino acids: CASSGDRGDYSNQPQHF.